The clone carrying this T cell receptor beta chain was counted between two and nine times. The PBMCs had their origin in 7.5 to 10 ml of fresh peripheral blood. What was amplified from RNA transcripts were TCR beta CDR3 regions. During a first-round RT-PCR of the TCR CDR3, the HTBI primer set was used. TCRdb fed the multiplex PCR reads into MiXCR, producing one record per CDR3 protein. The table includes about 380,000 distinct CDR3 sequences, 18% detected once. V gave up 0 bases and J gave up 5 bases, with 14 bases separating them. CDR1 is SGHRS, CDR2 YFSETQ, per germline. This CDR3 comprises 16 residues. The record originates from a study of T cells in Graves' hyperthyroidism and ophthalmopathy.

The chain employs TRBV5-1 and TRBJ2-2; D ambiguous. The receptor comes from a man aged 18 to 29 with Graves' ophthalmopathy. Sample: blood. CDR3 sequence: CASSLVAGDKTGELFF. The CDR3, as DNA: TGCGCCAGCAGCTTGGTGGCAGGAGATAAAACCGGGGAGCTGTTTTTT.